Below, 12 T cell receptor beta chains from the same sample are listed, as sequenced in a study of blood T cell repertoires in COVID-19 (dated by TCRdb to about 2020). Libraries were made using the immunoSEQ multiplex PCR assay. Not all clones reach the TCRdb copy of this immuneACCESS table, which keeps in-frame sequences only. Checked studies attribute under half of the gap to unresolved V genes and leave the rest unexplained. The sample profile shows 140,000 to 150,000 clones; around four fifths of them were found once. The top ten hold approximately 2.7% of the sample. Sequencing was carried out using peripheral blood. All receptors derive from a middle-aged woman with active or convalescent COVID-19.

V usage is TRBV28 and J usage is TRBJ1-3; a weak D match, TRBD1 (5 bases). Trimming left V 1 base short and J 2 bases short, with 21 bases between. The CDR3 is 19 residues long. Germline assignment: CDR1 MDHEN and CDR2 SYDVKM. CDR3 protein: CASSLSGVGGIRAGNTIYF. The CDR3 nucleotides read TGTGCCAGCAGTTTATCGGGCGTGGGGGGTATCAGGGCTGGAAACACCATATATTTT.

The V and J genes are TRBV27 and TRBJ1-4; D is perhaps TRBD1 (6 bases). CDR1 is MNHEY, CDR2 SMNVEV, per germline (reference sequence). The germline V and J ends were trimmed by 4 bases and 1 base, with 16 bases remaining between them. The CDR3 is made up of 17 amino acids. CDR3 coding DNA: TGTGCCAGCAGTTGGGGGGGGCGAACAGTAACTAATGAAAAACTGTTTTTT. Encoded protein: CASSWGGRTVTNEKLFF.

CDR3 in amino acids: CASSQDILLNEQFF. CDR3 nucleotides: TGTGCCAGCAGCCAAGATATCCTCCTCAATGAGCAGTTCTTC. The genes are TRBV14 and TRBJ2-1, with unresolved D. The V end lost 0 bases, the J end lost 6 bases, and 9 bases lay between the germline ends. The CDR3 is made up of 14 amino acids. Germline V gives CDR1 SGHDN, CDR2 FVKESK. Combining the CDR3 with reference TRBV14 and TRBJ2-1 gives the whole variable domain EAGVTQFPSHSVIEKGQTVTLRCDPISGHDNLYWYRRVMGKEIKFLLHFVKESKQDESGMPNNRFLAERTGGTYSTLKVQPAELEDSGVYFCASSQDILLNEQFFGPGTRLTVL.

The chain is built from TRBV10-3 and TRBJ2-2; 10 nucleotides align to TRBD1. The V gene end was trimmed by 3 bases and the J gene end by 5 bases; junction bases not matched to a gene: 3. CDR1 and CDR2 from the germline V gene are ENHRY and SYGVKD. CDR3 length equals 15 residues. CDR3 coding DNA: TGTGCCATCAGTGAAGGACAGGGGGGAACCGGGGAGCTGTTTTTT. Translating it yields CAISEGQGGTGELFF.

This clone was recorded a few times. V gene TRBV7-7 combines with J gene TRBJ2-2; no reliable D call. Trimming left V 5 bases short and J 2 bases short, with 9 bases between. This CDR3 is built from 14 residues. Germline V gene lookup returns CDR1 SSHAT and CDR2 FNYEAQ (reference sequence). The CDR3 DNA follows: TGTGCCAGCAGCGCGACTCCCAACACCGGGGAGCTGTTTTTT. Protein sequence: CASSATPNTGELFF.

The rearrangement uses TRBV29-1 and TRBJ1-2, with D uncertain. Trimming removed 5 bases from V and 7 bases from J, with 20 bases in between. Germline CDR1 is SQVTM and CDR2 is ANQGSEA. CDR3 size: 14 residues. The CDR3 reads CSVLVRARGSGYTF. Written as DNA, the CDR3 is TGCAGCGTTCTCGTGAGGGCACGAGGTAGTGGCTACACCTTC.

J is TRBJ1-2 and V is TRBV5-4; D is possibly TRBD1 (5 bases). Trimming stripped 4 bases from V and 6 bases from J, with 16 bases between. The CDR3 runs 14 residues. The germline gives CDR1 SGHNT, CDR2 YYREEE (reference sequence). The CDR3, as DNA: TGTGCCAGCAGCCCTGGAGGGGTTTTAAATGGCTACACCTTC. Translation: CASSPGGVLNGYTF.

This clone was detected once. The chain couples TRBV9 to TRBJ2-7, with TRBD1 as a possible D gene (6 bases). Trimming removed 0 bases at V and 3 bases at J, with 13 bases between. The CDR3 consists of 15 residues. Germline-derived CDR1 and CDR2 are SGDLS and YYNGEE. The CDR3 DNA follows: TGTGCCAGCAGCGTAGGGCAACAGGGTGGCTACGAGCAGTACTTC. Its protein is CASSVGQQGGYEQYF. Combining the CDR3 with reference TRBV9 and TRBJ2-7 gives the whole variable domain DSGVTQTPKHLITATGQRVTLRCSPRSGDLSVYWYQQSLDQGLQFLIQYYNGEERAKGNILERFSAQQFPDLHSELNLSSLELGDSALYFCASSVGQQGGYEQYFGPGTRLTVT.

The chain has TRBV5-6 and TRBJ1-2; TRBD1 agrees at 7 bases. J lost 4 bases, V lost 7 bases, and 19 bases had no gene match. The CDR3 has 17 residues. Germline V gene data show CDR1 as SGHDT and CDR2 as YYEEEE. The CDR3 here is CASLLRVGGAAVYGYTF. CDR3 coding DNA: TGTGCCAGCCTCTTGAGGGTAGGGGGCGCGGCCGTCTATGGCTACACCTTC.

The chain uses TRBV27 and TRBJ2-1; TRBD2 agrees at 7 bases. This CDR3 contains 16 residues. Germline values: CDR1 MNHEY, CDR2 SMNVEV (reference sequence). Trimming cost V 6 bases and J 0 bases; bases outside gene matches: 8. The CDR3 DNA is TGTGCCAGCAGCCCTACGCGGGGGAGCTCCTACAATGAGCAGTTCTTC. This sequence encodes CASSPTRGSSYNEQFF.

The chain carries TRBV2 and TRBJ2-7; TRBD1 agrees at 10 bases. With V trimmed by 4 bases and J by 2 bases, 2 bases remained unmatched. CDR1 is SNHLY, CDR2 FYNNEI, per germline. The CDR3 runs 14 residues. CDR3 sequence: CASSVGTGAYEQYF. For the CDR3, the DNA is TGTGCCAGCAGTGTAGGGACAGGGGCCTACGAGCAGTACTTC.

The chain has TRBV28 and TRBJ2-7, with 7 bases identical to TRBD1. Germline V gene lookup returns CDR1 MDHEN and CDR2 SYDVKM. After removal of 5 bases from V and 0 bases from J, the junction contained 7 bases not matched to a gene. This CDR3 has 15 amino acids. The CDR3 region is CASSQTGLDSYEQYF. The CDR3 region has the DNA TGTGCCAGCAGTCAGACAGGGCTGGACTCCTACGAGCAGTACTTC.